This TCR beta chain was captured by sequencing in a study of T cell responses to AZD1222 COVID-19 vaccine. Sequencing was performed with immunoSEQ multiplex PCR; in TCRdb, only in-frame clones are kept and a portion is missing. The sample lists some 96,000 clones, about 93% occurring once. Germline trimming cut 5 bases from V and 6 bases from J; bases unmatched to any gene: 15. Germline V gene sequence: CDR1 MDHEN, CDR2 SYDVKM. The CDR3 sequence is 17 residues long. Specimen: peripheral blood, collected on day 0 of AZD1222 vaccination. The J gene is TRBJ1-4, the V gene TRBV28; 7 bases agree with TRBD1. This clonotype was obtained from an adult in good health. CDR3 in amino acids: CASSPIPKTGFYEKLFF. CDR3 DNA sequence: TGTGCCAGCAGTCCAATACCGAAGACAGGGTTTTATGAAAAACTGTTTTTT.